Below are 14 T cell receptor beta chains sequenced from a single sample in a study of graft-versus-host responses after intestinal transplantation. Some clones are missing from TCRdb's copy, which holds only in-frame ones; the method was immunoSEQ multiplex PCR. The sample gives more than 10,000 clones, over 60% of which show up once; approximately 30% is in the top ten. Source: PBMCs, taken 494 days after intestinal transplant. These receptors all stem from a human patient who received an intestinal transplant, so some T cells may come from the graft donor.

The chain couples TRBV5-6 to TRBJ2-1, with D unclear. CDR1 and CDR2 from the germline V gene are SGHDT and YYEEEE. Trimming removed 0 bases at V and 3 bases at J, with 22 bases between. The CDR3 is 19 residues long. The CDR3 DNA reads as TGTGCCAGCAGCTTGGATAGGGTATATGCGCGAAGGGACTACAATGAGCAGTTCTTC. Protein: CASSLDRVYARRDYNEQFF.

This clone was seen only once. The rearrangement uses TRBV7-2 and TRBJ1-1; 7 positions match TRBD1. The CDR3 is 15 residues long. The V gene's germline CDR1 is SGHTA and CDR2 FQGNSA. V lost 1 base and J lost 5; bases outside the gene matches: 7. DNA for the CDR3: TGTGCCAGCAGCTTAGGCGGGGACAGTAGGACTGAAGCTTTCTTT. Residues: CASSLGGDSRTEAFF.

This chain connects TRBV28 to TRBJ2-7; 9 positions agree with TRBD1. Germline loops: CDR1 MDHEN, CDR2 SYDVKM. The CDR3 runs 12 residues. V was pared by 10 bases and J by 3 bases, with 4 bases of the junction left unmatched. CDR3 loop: CATDRGFYEQYF. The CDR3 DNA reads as TGTGCCACCGACAGGGGGTTCTACGAGCAGTACTTC.

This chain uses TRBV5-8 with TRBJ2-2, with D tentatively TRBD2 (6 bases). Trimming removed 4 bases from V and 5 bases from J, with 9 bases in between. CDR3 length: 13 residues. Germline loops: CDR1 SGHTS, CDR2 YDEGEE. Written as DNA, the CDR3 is TGTGCCAGCAGCCCCCGGGGGACCGGGGAGCTGTTTTTT. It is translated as CASSPRGTGELFF.

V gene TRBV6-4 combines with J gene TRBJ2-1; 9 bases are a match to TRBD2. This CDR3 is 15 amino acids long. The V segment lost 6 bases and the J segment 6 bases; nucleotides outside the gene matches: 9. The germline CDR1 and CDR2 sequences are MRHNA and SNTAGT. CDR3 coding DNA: TGTGCCAGCAGATCGGCGGGAGGGAGCTCCAATGAGCAGTTCTTC. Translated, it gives CASRSAGGSSNEQFF.

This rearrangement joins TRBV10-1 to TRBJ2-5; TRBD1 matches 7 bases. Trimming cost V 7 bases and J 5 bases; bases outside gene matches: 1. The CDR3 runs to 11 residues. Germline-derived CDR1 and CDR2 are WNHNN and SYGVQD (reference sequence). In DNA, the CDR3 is TGCGCCAGCAAGGACAGGGAGACCCAGTACTTC. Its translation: CASKDRETQYF.

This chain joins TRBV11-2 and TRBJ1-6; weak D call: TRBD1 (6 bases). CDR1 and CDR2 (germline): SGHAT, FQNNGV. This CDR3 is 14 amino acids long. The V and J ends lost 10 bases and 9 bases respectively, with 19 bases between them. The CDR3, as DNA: TGTGCCACCGCGGCGGGGGGCGAAGGTTCACCCCTCCACTTT. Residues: CATAAGGEGSPLHF.

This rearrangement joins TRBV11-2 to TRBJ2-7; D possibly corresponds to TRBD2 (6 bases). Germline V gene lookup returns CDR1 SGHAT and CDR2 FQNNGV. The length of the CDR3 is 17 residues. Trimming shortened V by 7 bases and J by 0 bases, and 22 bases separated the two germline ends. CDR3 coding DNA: TGTGCCAGCACTATAACGGCGGGGTTCGGGGCCTCCTACGAGCAGTACTTC. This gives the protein CASTITAGFGASYEQYF.

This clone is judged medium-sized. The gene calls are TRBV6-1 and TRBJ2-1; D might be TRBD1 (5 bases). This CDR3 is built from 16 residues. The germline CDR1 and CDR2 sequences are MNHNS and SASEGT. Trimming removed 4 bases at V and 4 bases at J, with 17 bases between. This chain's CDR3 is CASSVITGDPYNEQFF. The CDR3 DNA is TGTGCCAGCAGTGTGATTACAGGAGACCCTTACAATGAGCAGTTCTTC.

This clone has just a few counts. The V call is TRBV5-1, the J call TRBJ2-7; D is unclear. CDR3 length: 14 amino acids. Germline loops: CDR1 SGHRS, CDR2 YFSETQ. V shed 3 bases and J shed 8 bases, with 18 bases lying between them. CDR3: CASSSQTENSKQYF. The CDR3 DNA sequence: TGCGCCAGCAGCTCCCAGACCGAGAATTCTAAGCAGTACTTC.

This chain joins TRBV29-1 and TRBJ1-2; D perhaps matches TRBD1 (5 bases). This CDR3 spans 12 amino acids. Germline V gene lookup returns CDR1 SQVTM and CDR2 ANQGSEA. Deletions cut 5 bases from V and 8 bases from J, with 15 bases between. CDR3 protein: CSVSSGLGGYTF. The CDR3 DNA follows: TGCAGCGTTTCCTCAGGGTTAGGGGGCTACACCTTC.

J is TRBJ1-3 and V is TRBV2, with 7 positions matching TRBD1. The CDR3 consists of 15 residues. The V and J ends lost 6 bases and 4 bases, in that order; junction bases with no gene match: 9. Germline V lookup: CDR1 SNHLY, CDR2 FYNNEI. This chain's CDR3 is CASSSDRVSGNTIYF. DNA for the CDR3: TGTGCCAGCAGCTCCGACAGGGTGTCAGGAAACACCATATATTTT.

CDR3 sequence reads: CASTRGPGGTDTQYF. The CDR3 coding sequence is TGTGCCAGCACTAGGGGGCCAGGCGGCACAGATACGCAGTATTTT. The chain joins TRBV6-1 to TRBJ2-3; TRBD1 matches at 7 bases. Trimming cost V 7 bases and J 1 base; bases outside gene matches: 8. The CDR3 spans 15 residues. Germline loops: CDR1 MNHNS, CDR2 SASEGT.

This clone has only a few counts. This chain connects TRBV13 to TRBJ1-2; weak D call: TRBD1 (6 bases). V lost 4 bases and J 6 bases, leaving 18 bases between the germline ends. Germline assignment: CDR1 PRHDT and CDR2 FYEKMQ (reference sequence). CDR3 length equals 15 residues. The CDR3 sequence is CASSYDYTGRNGYTF. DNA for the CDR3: TGTGCCAGCAGCTACGACTATACAGGGCGCAATGGCTACACCTTC.